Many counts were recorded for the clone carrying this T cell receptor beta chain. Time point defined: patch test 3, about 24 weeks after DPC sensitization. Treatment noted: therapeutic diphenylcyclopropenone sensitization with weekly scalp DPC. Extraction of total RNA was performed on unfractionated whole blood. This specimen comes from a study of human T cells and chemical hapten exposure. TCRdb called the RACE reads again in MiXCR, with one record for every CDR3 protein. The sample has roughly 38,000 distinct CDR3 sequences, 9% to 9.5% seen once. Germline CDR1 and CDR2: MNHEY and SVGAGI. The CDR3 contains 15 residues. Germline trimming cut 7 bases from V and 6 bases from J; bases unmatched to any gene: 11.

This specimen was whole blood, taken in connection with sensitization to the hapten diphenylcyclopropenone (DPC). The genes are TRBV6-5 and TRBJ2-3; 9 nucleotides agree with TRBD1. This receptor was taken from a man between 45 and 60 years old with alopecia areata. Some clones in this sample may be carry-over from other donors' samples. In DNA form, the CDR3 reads TGTGCCAGCAATAGGGACAGGGAAGGCGTGGATACGCAGTATTTT. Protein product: CASNRDREGVDTQYF.